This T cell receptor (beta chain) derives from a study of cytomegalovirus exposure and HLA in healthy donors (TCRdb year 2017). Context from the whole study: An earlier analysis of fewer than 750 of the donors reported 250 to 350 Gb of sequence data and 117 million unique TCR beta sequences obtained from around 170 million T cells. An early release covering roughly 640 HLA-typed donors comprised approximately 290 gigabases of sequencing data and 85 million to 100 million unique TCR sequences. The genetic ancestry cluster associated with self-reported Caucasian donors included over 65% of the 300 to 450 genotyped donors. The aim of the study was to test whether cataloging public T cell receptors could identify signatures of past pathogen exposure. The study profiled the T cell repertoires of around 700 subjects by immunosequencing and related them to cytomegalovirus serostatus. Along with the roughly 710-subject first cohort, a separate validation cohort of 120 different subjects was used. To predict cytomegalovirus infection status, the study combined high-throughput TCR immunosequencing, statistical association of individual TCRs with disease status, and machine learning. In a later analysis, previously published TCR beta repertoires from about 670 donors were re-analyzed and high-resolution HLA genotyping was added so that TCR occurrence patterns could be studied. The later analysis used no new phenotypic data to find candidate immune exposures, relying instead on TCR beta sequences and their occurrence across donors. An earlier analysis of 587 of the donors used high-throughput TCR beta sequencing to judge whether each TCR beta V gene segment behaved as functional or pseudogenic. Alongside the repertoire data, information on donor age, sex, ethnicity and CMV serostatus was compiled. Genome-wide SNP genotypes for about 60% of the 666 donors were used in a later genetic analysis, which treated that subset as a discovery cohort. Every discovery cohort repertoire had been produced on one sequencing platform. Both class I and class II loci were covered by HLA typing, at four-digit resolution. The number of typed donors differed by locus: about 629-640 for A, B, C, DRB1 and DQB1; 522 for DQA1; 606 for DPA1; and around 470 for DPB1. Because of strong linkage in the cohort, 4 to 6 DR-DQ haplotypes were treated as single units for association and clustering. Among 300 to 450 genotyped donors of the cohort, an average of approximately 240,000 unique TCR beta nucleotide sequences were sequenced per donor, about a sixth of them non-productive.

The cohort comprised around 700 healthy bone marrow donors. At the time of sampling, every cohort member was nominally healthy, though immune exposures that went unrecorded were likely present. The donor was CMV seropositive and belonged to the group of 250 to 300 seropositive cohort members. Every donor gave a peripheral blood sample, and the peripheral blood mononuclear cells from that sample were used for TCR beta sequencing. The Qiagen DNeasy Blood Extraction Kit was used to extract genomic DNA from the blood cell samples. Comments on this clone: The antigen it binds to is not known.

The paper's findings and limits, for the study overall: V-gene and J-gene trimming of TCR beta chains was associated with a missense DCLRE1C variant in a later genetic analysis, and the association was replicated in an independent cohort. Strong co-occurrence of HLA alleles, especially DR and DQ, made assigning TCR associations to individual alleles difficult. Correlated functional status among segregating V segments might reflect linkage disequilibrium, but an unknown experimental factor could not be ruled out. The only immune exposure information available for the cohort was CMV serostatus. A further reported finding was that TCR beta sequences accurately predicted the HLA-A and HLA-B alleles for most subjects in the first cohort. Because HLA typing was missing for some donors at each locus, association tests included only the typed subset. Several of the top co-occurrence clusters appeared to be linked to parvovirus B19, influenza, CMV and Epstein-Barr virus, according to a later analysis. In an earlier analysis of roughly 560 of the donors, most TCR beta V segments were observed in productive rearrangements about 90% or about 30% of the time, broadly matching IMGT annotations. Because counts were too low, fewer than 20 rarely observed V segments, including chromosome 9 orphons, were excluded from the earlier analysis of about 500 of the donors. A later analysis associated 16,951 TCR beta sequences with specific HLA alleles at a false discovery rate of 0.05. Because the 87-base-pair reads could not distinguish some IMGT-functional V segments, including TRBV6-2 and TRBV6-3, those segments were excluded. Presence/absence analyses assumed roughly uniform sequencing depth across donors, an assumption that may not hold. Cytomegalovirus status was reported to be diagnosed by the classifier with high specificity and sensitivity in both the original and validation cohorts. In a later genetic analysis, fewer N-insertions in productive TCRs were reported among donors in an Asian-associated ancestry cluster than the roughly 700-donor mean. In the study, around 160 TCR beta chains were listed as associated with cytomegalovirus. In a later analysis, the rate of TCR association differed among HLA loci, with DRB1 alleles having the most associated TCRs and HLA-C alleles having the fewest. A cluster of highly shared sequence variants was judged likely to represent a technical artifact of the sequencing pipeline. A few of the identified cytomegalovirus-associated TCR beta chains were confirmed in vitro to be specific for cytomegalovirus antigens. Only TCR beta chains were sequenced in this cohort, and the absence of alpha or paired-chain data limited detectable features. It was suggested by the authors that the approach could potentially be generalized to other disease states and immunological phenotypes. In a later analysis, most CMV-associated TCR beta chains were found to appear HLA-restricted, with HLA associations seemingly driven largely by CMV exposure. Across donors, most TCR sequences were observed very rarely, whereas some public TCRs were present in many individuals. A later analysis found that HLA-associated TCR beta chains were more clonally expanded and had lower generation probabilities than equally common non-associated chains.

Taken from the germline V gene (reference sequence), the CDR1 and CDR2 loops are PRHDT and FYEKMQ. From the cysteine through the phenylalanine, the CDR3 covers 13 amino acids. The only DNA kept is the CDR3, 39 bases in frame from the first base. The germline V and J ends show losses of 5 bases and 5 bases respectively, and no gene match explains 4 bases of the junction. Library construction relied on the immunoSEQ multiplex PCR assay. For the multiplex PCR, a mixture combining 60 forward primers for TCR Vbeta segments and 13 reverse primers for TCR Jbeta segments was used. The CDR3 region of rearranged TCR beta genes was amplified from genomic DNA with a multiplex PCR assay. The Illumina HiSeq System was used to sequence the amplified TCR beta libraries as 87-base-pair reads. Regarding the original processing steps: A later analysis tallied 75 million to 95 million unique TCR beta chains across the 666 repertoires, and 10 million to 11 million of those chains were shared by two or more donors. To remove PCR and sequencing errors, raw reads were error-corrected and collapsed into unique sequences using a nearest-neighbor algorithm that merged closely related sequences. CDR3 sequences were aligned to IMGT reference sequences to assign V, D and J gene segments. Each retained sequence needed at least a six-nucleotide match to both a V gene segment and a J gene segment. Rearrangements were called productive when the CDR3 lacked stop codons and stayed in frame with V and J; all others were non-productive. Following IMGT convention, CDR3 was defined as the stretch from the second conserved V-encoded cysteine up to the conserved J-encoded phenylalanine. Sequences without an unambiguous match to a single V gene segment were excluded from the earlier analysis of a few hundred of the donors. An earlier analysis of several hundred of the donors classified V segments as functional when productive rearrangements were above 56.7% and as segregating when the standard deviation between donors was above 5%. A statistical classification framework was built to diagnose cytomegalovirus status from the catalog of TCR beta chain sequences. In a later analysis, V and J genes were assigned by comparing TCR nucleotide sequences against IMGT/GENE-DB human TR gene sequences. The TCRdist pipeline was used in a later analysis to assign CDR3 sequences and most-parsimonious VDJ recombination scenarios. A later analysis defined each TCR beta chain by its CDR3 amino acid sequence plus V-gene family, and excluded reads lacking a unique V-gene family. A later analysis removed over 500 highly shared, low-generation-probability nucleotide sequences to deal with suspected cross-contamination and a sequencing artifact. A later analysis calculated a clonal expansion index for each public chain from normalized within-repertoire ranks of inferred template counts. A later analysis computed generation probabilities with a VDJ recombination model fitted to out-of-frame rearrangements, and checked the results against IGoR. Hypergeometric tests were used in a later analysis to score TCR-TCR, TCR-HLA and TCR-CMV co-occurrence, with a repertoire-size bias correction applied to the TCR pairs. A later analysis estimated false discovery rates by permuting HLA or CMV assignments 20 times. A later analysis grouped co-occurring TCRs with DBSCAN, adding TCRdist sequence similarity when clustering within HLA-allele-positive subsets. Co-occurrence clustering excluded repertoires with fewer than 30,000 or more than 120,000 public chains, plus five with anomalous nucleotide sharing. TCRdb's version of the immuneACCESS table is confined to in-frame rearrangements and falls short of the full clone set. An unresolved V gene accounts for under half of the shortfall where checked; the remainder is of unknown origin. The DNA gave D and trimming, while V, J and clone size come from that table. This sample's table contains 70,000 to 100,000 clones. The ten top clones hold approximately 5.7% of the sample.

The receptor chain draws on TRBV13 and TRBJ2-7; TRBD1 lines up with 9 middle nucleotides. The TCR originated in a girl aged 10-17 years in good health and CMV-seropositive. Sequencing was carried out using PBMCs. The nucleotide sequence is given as TGTGCCAGCAGCCTGGACAGGGGCCACGAGCAGTACTTC. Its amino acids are CASSLDRGHEQYF.